The T cell receptor (beta chain) under discussion was sequenced for a study of T cell repertoires in cytomegalovirus infection. In the study overall: Public TCR beta signature analysis indicated the presence of both CMV infection and matching HLA type.

Overall study findings and caveats: The study found HLA-C-restricted CMV-specific TCR beta clonotypes dominating the ex vivo response. The cumulative frequency of public TCR beta families identified carriers of CMV plus the relevant HLA.

TCRdb re-called the reads through MiXCR, storing one row per CDR3 protein. The sample lists 46,000 or so distinct CDR3 sequences, 20% to 25% occurring once. The CDR3 runs to 15 residues. Per the germline V gene, CDR1 is MNHEY and CDR2 is SMNVEV (reference sequence). Trimming took off 5 bases at V and 7 bases at J, with 18 bases between the two ends. Turning to this clonotype: The target antigen is unknown. This may arise from a read error, as a much more abundant clone is one base away.

Sequenced: PBMCs, sequenced either directly or after in vitro stimulation (not recorded which). The clonotype comes from a human donor in good health (CMV status not recorded). Some clones in this sample may be carry-over from other donors' samples. This sequence joins TRBV27 and TRBJ2-1, with D possibly being TRBD1 (6 bases). CDR3 DNA sequence: TGTGCCAGCAGTCTCGGGACATCCGAAAGGAATGAGCAGTTCTTC. Protein product: CASSLGTSERNEQFF.